This T cell receptor beta chain emerged from a study of spatial heterogeneity in lung cancer. Time point specified: sample taken at primary tumor resection. Whole RNA, which was extracted from tumor, nontumor lung tissue or frozen PBMC, was sequenced without any cell sorting. In the library, each TCR cDNA molecule bore its own unique molecular identifier. A single record per CDR3 protein comes from TCRdb applying MiXCR to the 5' RACE reads. This sample has some 47,000 distinct CDR3 sequences, with less than 8.5% found just once. Germline V gene lookup returns CDR1 DFQATT and CDR2 SNEGSKA (reference sequence). This CDR3 is built from 14 residues. Unmatched junction bases numbered 4, after V lost 1 base and J lost 4 bases. This clonotype was counted ten times or more.

The TCR was taken from a female donor with early-stage non-small cell lung cancer. The input for sequencing was PBMCs, taken at surgery. This chain joins TRBV20-1 and TRBJ2-3, with TRBD2 matching 8 bases. Here the CDR3 DNA reads TGCAGTGCTAGAGTCGGGGGGGGTGCAGATACGCAGTATTTT. Its translation: CSARVGGGADTQYF.